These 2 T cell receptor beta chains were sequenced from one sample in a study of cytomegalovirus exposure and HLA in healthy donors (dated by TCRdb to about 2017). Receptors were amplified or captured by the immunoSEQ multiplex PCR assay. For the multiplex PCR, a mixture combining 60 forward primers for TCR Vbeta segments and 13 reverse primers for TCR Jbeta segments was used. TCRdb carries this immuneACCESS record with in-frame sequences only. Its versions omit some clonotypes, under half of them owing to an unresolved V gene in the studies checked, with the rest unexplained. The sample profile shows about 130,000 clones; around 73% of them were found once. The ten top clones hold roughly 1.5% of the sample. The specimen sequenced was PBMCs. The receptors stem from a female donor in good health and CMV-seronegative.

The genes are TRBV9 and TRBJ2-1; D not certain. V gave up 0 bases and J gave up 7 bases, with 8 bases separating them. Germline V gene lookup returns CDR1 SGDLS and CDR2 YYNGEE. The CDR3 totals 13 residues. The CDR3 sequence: CASSVAPLNEQFF. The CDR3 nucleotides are TGTGCCAGCAGCGTAGCCCCTTTAAATGAGCAGTTCTTC.

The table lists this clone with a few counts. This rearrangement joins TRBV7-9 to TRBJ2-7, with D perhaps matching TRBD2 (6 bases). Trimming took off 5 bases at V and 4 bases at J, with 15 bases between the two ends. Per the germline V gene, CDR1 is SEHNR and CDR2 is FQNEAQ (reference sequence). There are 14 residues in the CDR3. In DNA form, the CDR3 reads TGTGCCAGCAGCGGATACGGACGGGGGTACGAGCAGTACTTC. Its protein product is CASSGYGRGYEQYF.